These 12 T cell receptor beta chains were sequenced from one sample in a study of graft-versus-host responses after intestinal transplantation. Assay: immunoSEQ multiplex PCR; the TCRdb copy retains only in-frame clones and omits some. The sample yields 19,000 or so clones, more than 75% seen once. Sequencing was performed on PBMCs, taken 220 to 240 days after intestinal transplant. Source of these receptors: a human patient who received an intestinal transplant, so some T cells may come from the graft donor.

The CDR3 DNA follows: TGTGCCAGCAGCCTGGGGGGCTCCTACGAGCAGTACTTC. Its protein is CASSLGGSYEQYF. This chain joins TRBV11-3 and TRBJ2-7, with D maybe TRBD2 (6 bases). The CDR3 totals 13 residues. Germline CDR1 and CDR2: SGHNT and YENEEA. V lost 5 bases, J lost 0 bases, and 8 bases lay in between.

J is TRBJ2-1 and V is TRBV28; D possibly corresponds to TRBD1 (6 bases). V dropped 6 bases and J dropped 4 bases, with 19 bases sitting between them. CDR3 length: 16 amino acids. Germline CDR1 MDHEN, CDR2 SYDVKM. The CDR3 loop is CASSSPWTETYNEQFF. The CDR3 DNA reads TGTGCCAGCAGCAGCCCATGGACAGAGACGTACAATGAGCAGTTCTTC.

This CDR3 is CASTTGTGPQETQYF. The CDR3 DNA follows: TGTGCCAGCACGACTGGGACAGGACCCCAAGAGACCCAGTACTTC. The rearrangement links TRBV5-5 to TRBJ2-5; 8 bases match TRBD1. The CDR3 contains 15 residues. J lost 1 base, V lost 6 bases, and 8 bases had no gene match. Looked up from germline, CDR1 is SGHKS and CDR2 is YYEKEE (reference sequence).

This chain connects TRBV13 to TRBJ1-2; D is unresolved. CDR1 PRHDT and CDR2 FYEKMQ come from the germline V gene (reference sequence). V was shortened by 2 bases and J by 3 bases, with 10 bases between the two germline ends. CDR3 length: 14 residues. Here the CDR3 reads CASSLMVSYYGYTF. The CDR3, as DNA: TGTGCCAGCAGCTTAATGGTGTCCTACTATGGCTACACCTTC.

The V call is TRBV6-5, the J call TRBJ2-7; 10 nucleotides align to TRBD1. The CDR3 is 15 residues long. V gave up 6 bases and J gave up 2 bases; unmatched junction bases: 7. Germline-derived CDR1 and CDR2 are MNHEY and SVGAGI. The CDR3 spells CASSPTGTGAYEQYF. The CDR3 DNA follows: TGTGCCAGCAGCCCTACCGGGACAGGGGCCTACGAGCAGTACTTC.

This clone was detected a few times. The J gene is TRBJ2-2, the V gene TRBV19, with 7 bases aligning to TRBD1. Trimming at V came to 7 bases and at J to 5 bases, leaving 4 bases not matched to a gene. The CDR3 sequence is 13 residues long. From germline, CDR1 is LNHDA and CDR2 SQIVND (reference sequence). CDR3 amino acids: CASNDRATGELFF. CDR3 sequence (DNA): TGTGCCAGTAACGACAGGGCTACCGGGGAGCTGTTTTTT. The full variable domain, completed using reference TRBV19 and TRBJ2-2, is DGGITQSPKYLFRKEGQNVTLSCEQNLNHDAMYWYRQDPGQGLRLIYYSQIVNDFQKGDIAEGYSVSREKKESFPLTVTSAQKNPTAFYLCASNDRATGELFFGEGSRLTVL.

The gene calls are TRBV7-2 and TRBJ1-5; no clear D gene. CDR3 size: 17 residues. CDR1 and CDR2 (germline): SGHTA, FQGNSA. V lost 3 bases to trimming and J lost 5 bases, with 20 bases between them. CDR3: CASSFYLGPGADQPQHF. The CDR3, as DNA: TGTGCCAGCAGCTTCTACCTCGGACCCGGAGCGGATCAGCCCCAGCATTTT.

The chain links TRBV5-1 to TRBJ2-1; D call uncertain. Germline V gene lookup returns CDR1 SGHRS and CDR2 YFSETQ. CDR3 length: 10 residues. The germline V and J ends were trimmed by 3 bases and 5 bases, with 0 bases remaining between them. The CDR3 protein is CASSYNEQFF. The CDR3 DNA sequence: TGCGCCAGCAGCTACAATGAGCAGTTCTTC.

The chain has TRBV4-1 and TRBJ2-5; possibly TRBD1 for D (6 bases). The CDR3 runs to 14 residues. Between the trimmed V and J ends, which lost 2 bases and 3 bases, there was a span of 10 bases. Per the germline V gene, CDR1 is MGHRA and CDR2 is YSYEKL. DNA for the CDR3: TGCGCCAGCAGCCAATATACAGGGAAAGAGACCCAGTACTTC. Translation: CASSQYTGKETQYF.

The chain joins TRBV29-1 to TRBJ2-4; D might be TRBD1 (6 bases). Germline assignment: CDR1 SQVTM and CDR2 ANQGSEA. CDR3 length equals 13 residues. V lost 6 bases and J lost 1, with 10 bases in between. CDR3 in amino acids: CSVAQGAKNIQYF. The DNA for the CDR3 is TGCAGCGTAGCTCAGGGGGCCAAAAACATTCAGTACTTC.

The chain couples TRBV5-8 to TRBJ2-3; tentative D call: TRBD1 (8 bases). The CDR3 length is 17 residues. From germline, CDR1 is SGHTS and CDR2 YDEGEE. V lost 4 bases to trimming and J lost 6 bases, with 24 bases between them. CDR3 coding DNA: TGTGCCAGCAGCATGACAGGGGAGCGGGGTGTCGGGGATACGCAGTATTTT. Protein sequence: CASSMTGERGVGDTQYF.

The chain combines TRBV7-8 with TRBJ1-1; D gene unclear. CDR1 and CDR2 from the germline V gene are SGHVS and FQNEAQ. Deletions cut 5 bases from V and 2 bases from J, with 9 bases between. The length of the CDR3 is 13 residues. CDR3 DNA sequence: TGTGCCAGCAGCCTACAGAGAAACACTGAAGCTTTCTTT. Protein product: CASSLQRNTEAFF.